One sample yielded the 5 T cell receptor beta chains listed below, sequenced in a study of immune characterization of retroperitoneal liposarcoma (dated by TCRdb to the late 2010s). Library generation was performed with PCR. The sequencing machine was a NextSeq 500. Using fastp at Q25 and MiXCR, TCRdb reprocessed the public reads and kept productive beta chains. For every CDR3 protein sequence, its rows merge into one entry that carries the most common genes and DNA. The sample yields about 10,000 distinct CDR3 sequences; more than 25% were counted once. The leading ten clones occupy approximately 20% of the sample. The sample was blood. The receptor set was obtained from a male donor with retroperitoneal liposarcoma.

The rearrangement links TRBV6-2 or TRBV6-3 to TRBJ2-2; D unresolved. The CDR3 is 12 residues long. CDR1 and CDR2 (germline): MNHEY, SVGEGT. V was shortened by 0 bases and J by 7 bases, with 3 bases between the two germline ends. The CDR3 protein is CASSYSVGELFF. CDR3 bases: TGTGCCAGCAGTTACTCGGTCGGGGAGCTGTTTTTT.

V usage is TRBV10-2 and J usage is TRBJ2-1, with D hard to call. The end of the DNA is better explained by TRBJ2-7, so the J call may be wrong. The length of the CDR3 is 12 residues. Per germline, CDR1 WSHSY and CDR2 SAAADI. The CDR3 spells CASRLQIYEQYF. As DNA, the CDR3 is TGCGCCAGCAGGTTACAAATCTACGAGCAGTACTTC.

In this sample, this clonotype turned up many times. The V and J genes are TRBV11-1 and TRBJ2-5; D remains unclear. CDR1 and CDR2 (germline): SGHAT, FQDESV (reference sequence). The CDR3 loop spans 14 amino acids. Deletions cut 4 bases from V and 0 bases from J, with 9 bases between. Here the CDR3 DNA reads TGTGCCAGCAGCTGGTTGGGGTACCAAGAGACCCAGTACTTC. Encoded protein: CASSWLGYQETQYF.

V and J are TRBV12-3 or TRBV12-4 and TRBJ2-1; D not resolved. Trimming cost V 0 bases and J 8 bases, with 8 bases left between them. The CDR3 length is 13 residues. The CDR3 DNA reads as TGTGCCAGCAGTTTAGCAGGCGAGGATGAGCAGTTCTTC. Residues: CASSLAGEDEQFF.

About this clonotype itself: A much more abundant neighbour one base away suggests this may be a read error. It is likely a read error, because the conserved phenylalanine at the end of the CDR3 is missing. This chain uses TRBV5-1 with TRBJ1-4, with D uncertain. Germline CDR1 is SGHRS and CDR2 is YFSETQ. CDR3 length: 15 amino acids. Trimming cost V 0 bases and J 0 bases, with 6 bases left between them. CDR3 residues: CASSLGGATNEKLFV. Here the CDR3 DNA reads TGCGCCAGCAGCTTGGGTGGGGCAACTAATGAAAAACTGTTTGTT.